Listed here is a single TCR beta chain. This specimen comes from a study of OX40 agonist ivuxolimab in advanced cancers. Libraries were prepared by immunoSEQ multiplex PCR; TCRdb keeps only in-frame clonotypes and omits some of them. Here the sample spans tens of thousands of clones, about 91% being singletons. CDR3 size: 14 residues. CDR1 is LGHNA, CDR2 YNFKEQ, per germline. The ends were cut back, 5 bases at V and 5 bases at J, with 15 bases in the middle. Material: CD4+ or CD8+ T cells sorted from blood, obtained in a trial of the OX40 agonist ivuxolimab. V gene TRBV4-2 combines with J gene TRBJ1-2; D may be TRBD1 (5 bases). The clonotype was recovered from an adult with an advanced solid tumor such as melanoma, head and neck, liver or kidney cancer. The CDR3 loop is CASSSRDGPYGYTF. The CDR3 coding sequence is TGTGCCAGCAGCTCCCGGGACGGGCCATATGGCTACACCTTC.